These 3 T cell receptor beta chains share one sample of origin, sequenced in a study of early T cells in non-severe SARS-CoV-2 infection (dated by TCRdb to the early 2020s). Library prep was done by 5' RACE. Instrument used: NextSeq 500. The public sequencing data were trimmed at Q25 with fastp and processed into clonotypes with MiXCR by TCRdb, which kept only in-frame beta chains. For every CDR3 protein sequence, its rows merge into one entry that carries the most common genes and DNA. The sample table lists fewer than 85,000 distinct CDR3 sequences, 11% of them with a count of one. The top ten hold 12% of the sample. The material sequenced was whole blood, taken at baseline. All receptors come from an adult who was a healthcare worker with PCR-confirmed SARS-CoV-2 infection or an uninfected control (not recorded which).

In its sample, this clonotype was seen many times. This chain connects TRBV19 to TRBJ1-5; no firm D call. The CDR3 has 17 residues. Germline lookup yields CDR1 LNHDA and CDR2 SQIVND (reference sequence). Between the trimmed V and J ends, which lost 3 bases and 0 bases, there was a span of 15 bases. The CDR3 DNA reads TGTGCCAGTAGTATGCGTTTGACGTTTAATAGCAATCAGCCCCAGCATTTT. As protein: CASSMRLTFNSNQPQHF.

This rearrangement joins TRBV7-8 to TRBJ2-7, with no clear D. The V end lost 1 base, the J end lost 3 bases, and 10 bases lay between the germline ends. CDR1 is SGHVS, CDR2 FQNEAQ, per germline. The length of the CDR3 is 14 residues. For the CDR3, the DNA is TGTGCCAGCAGCTTAGTGCAACAGAGCTACGAGCAGTACTTC. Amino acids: CASSLVQQSYEQYF.

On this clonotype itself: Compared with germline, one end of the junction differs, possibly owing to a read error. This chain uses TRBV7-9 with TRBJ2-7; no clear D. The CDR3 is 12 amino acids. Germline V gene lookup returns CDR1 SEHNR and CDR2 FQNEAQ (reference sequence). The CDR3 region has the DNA TGTGCCAGCAGCCCATATTTCTACGAGCTGTACTTC. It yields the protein CASSPYFYELYF.